One and the same sample provided the 19 T cell receptor beta chains below, sequenced in a study of blood T cell repertoires in COVID-19. Assay used: immunoSEQ multiplex PCR; TCRdb lists only in-frame clones, some missing. The data contain some 240,000 clones, about 84% of them singletons. Sequenced input: peripheral blood. The receptor source for this set is a human donor in a cohort sampled during active COVID-19.

This clone was counted once. CDR3 residues: CASSSMTGDNEQYF. Here the CDR3 DNA reads TGCGCCAGCAGCTCAATGACAGGGGATAACGAGCAGTACTTC. The chain carries TRBV5-1 and TRBJ2-7; 8 positions match TRBD1. After removal of 3 bases from V and 5 bases from J, the junction contained 7 bases not matched to a gene. From germline, CDR1 is SGHRS and CDR2 YFSETQ. The CDR3 length is 14 residues.

The table lists this clone with a few counts. The J gene is TRBJ1-2, the V gene TRBV6-5; D ambiguous. The CDR3 consists of 13 residues. The ends were cut back, 6 bases at V and 6 bases at J, with 14 bases in the middle. Germline values: CDR1 MNHEY, CDR2 SVGAGI. CDR3 protein: CASRVAPNDGYTF. The CDR3 DNA reads as TGTGCCAGCAGGGTGGCACCCAACGATGGCTACACCTTC.

The genes are TRBV10-3 and TRBJ1-1; no reliable D call. CDR3 length: 13 amino acids. The V and J ends lost 2 bases and 4 bases respectively, with 8 bases between them. Germline-derived CDR1 and CDR2 are ENHRY and SYGVKD. Written as DNA, the CDR3 is TGTGCCATCAGTGAGGGTTACGGCACTGAAGCTTTCTTT. It yields the protein CAISEGYGTEAFF.

This rearrangement joins TRBV5-1 to TRBJ1-1; TRBD1 matches at 7 bases. V lost 6 bases and J lost 1; bases outside the gene matches: 6. The CDR3 has 14 amino acids. The germline V gene has CDR1 SGHRS and CDR2 YFSETQ. The CDR3 reads CASKQGNENTEAFF. The CDR3 region has the DNA TGCGCCAGCAAACAGGGGAATGAGAACACTGAAGCTTTCTTT.

This clone appeared once. The V and J genes are TRBV28 and TRBJ1-2; 10 nucleotides agree with TRBD1. V lost 10 bases to trimming and J lost 4 bases; unmatched junction nucleotides: 15. Germline CDR1 MDHEN, CDR2 SYDVKM. This CDR3 is 16 amino acids long. This chain's CDR3 is CATVPTTGQGSYGYTF. CDR3 in DNA: TGTGCCACCGTACCGACCACGGGACAGGGGAGCTATGGCTACACCTTC.

This sequence joins TRBV10-3 and TRBJ1-5; no clear D. The germline gives CDR1 ENHRY, CDR2 SYGVKD. The ends were cut back, 10 bases at V and 3 bases at J, with 16 bases in the middle. The CDR3 is 14 amino acids. The CDR3 bases are TGTGCCACTTGGAGGCCAGAGCCCAATCAGCCCCAGCATTTT. Protein product: CATWRPEPNQPQHF.

This clone has a single count. The chain joins TRBV5-1 to TRBJ1-6; TRBD1 is a possible D gene (6 bases). CDR3 size: 16 residues. Between the trimmed V and J ends, which lost 4 bases and 0 bases, there was a span of 11 bases. Germline CDR1 SGHRS, CDR2 YFSETQ. This CDR3 is CASSQQGGSYNSPLHF. CDR3 bases: TGCGCCAGCAGCCAACAGGGTGGCTCCTATAATTCACCCCTCCACTTT.

This clone has ten or more counts. The chain recombines TRBV25-1 with TRBJ2-3; 7 nucleotides match TRBD2. The CDR3 is 16 amino acids. V lost 5 bases and J lost 0; bases outside the gene matches: 8. Germline lookup yields CDR1 MGHDK and CDR2 SYGVNS. In DNA, the CDR3 is TGTGCCAGCAGTCCCTTCGGGGGGTTAAGCACAGATACGCAGTATTTT. Its protein product is CASSPFGGLSTDTQYF.

The chain employs TRBV3-1 (or the pseudogene TRBV3-2) and TRBJ2-1, with D possibly TRBD2 on 5 matching bases. The CDR3 runs to 14 residues. Germline assignment: CDR1 LGHDT and CDR2 YNNKEL (reference sequence). Between the trimmed V and J ends, which lost 1 base and 2 bases, there was a span of 6 bases. The CDR3: CASSQVSAYNEQFF. The DNA for the CDR3 is TGTGCCAGCAGCCAAGTTAGCGCCTACAATGAGCAGTTCTTC.

The rearrangement uses TRBV28 and TRBJ2-1; D gene uncertain. The germline CDR1 and CDR2 sequences are MDHEN and SYDVKM. With 6 bases removed from V and 8 bases from J, the gap between germline ends came to 23 bases. The CDR3 totals 16 residues. This CDR3 reads CASSPLPDSISYEQFF. As DNA, the CDR3 is TGTGCCAGCAGCCCCCTCCCCGATAGTATTAGCTATGAGCAGTTCTTC. Full variable domain (outside the CDR3, taken from reference TRBV28 and TRBJ2-1): DVKVTQSSRYLVKRTGEKVFLECVQDMDHENMFWYRQDPGLGLRLIYFSYDVKMKEKGDIPEGYSVSREKKERFSLILESASTNQTSMYLCASSPLPDSISYEQFFGPGTRLTVL.

V usage is TRBV12-3 or TRBV12-4 and J usage is TRBJ2-7; a weak D match, TRBD2 (6 bases). CDR3 length: 13 residues. V was cut by 4 bases and J by 2 bases, with 9 bases left in between. The CDR3 is CASSWGDPYEQYF. The CDR3 DNA follows: TGTGCCAGCAGTTGGGGGGACCCCTACGAGCAGTACTTC.

V usage is TRBV7-9 and J usage is TRBJ2-3, with a weak D call TRBD1 (6 bases). There are 17 residues in the CDR3. Germline V gives CDR1 SEHNR, CDR2 FQNEAQ (reference sequence). V lost 2 bases, J lost 1 base, and 16 bases lay in between. CDR3 in amino acids: CASSLYSLGAGTDTQYF. In nucleotides, the CDR3 is TGTGCCAGCAGCTTATATTCATTGGGGGCAGGCACAGATACGCAGTATTTT.

This sequence joins TRBV28 and TRBJ1-5; D perhaps matches TRBD1 (5 bases). Germline V gene sequence: CDR1 MDHEN, CDR2 SYDVKM. CDR3 length: 16 amino acids. Between the trimmed V and J ends, which lost 2 bases and 4 bases, there was a span of 15 bases. The CDR3 here is CASSLTGTVLNQPQHF. CDR3 nucleotides: TGTGCCAGCAGTTTAACAGGCACGGTCCTGAATCAGCCCCAGCATTTT.

This chain joins TRBV18 and TRBJ1-5; 10 bases line up with TRBD1. Germline CDR1 and CDR2: KGHSH and LQKENI. V was pared by 4 bases and J by 4 bases, with 7 bases of the junction left unmatched. The CDR3 is 16 amino acids. The CDR3 DNA follows: TGTGCCAGCTCACAAAACGGACAGGGGGTGAATCAGCCCCAGCATTTT. It specifies CASSQNGQGVNQPQHF.

The chain employs TRBV14 and TRBJ2-7; D call uncertain. The germline CDR1 and CDR2 sequences are SGHDN and FVKESK. The germline V and J ends were trimmed by 0 bases and 3 bases, with 12 bases remaining between them. The CDR3 is 15 amino acids. This chain's CDR3 is CASSQEWQFDYEQYF. The CDR3 nucleotides read TGTGCCAGCAGCCAAGAGTGGCAGTTTGACTACGAGCAGTACTTC.

The V call is TRBV6-1, the J call TRBJ2-3; 13 nucleotides match TRBD2. The germline V gene encodes CDR1 MNHNS and CDR2 SASEGT. V lost 1 base, J lost 6 bases, and 10 bases stayed unmatched. The length of the CDR3 is 18 residues. The CDR3 reads CASSEVLGLAGSPDTQYF. CDR3 DNA: TGTGCCAGCAGTGAAGTTCTGGGACTAGCGGGGAGCCCCGATACGCAGTATTTT.

The DNA of the CDR3 is TGTGCCAGTGGGAGGGACTATGGCTACACCTTC. Translating it yields CASGRDYGYTF. The rearrangement links TRBV7-2 to TRBJ1-2; D is unresolved. The CDR3 covers 11 residues. The V end was cut by 9 bases, the J end by 3 bases, with 8 bases between. Germline assignment: CDR1 SGHTA and CDR2 FQGNSA.

The chain employs TRBV4-1 and TRBJ1-5, with 7 bases identical to TRBD1. The CDR3 sequence is 15 residues long. V lost 0 bases, J lost 4 bases, and 3 bases stayed unmatched. Germline assignment: CDR1 MGHRA and CDR2 YSYEKL. CDR3 protein: CASSQDPTGNQPQHF. Here the CDR3 DNA reads TGCGCCAGCAGCCAAGACCCGACAGGGAATCAGCCCCAGCATTTT.

The chain employs TRBV6-5 and TRBJ2-2, with a tentative D call TRBD2 (6 bases). From germline, CDR1 is MNHEY and CDR2 SVGAGI. The ends were cut back, 0 bases at V and 5 bases at J, with 10 bases in the middle. The CDR3 totals 15 residues. CDR3 region: CASSYSGGETGELFF. CDR3 coding DNA: TGTGCCAGCAGTTACTCGGGAGGAGAGACCGGGGAGCTGTTTTTT.